One and the same sample provided the 18 T cell receptor beta chains below, sequenced in a study of blood T cell repertoires in COVID-19. Using immunoSEQ multiplex PCR, the repertoire was profiled, and TCRdb retains in-frame clones only, with some absent. The table records about 300,000 clones, more than 75% of them present only once. The sequencing input was peripheral blood. Receptors originate from a man aged 70-80 years with acute or convalescent COVID-19.

The chain couples TRBV7-9 to TRBJ2-7; D is unresolved. Germline-derived CDR1 and CDR2 are SEHNR and FQNEAQ (reference sequence). The CDR3 runs to 15 residues. V dropped 5 bases and J dropped 2 bases, with 16 bases sitting between them. CDR3 sequence (DNA): TGTGCCAGCAGCCTAGGCGGCAGCCGAGCCTACGAGCAGTACTTC. Protein product: CASSLGGSRAYEQYF.

This chain uses TRBV29-1 with TRBJ2-5; 9 nucleotides match TRBD1. Losses at the gene ends were 6 bases for V and 4 bases for J; bases not matched to a gene: 3. Germline assignment: CDR1 SQVTM and CDR2 ANQGSEA. The CDR3 spans 12 residues. CDR3 nucleotide sequence: TGCAGCGTAACAGGGGGCGCAGAGACCCAGTACTTC. Residues: CSVTGGAETQYF.

The chain has TRBV19 and TRBJ1-2, with D uncertain. Germline loops: CDR1 LNHDA, CDR2 SQIVND (reference sequence). The CDR3 consists of 11 residues. The V gene lost 6 bases and the J gene lost 3 bases, with 5 bases spanning the gap. This CDR3 is CASSEDYGYTF. The CDR3 DNA is TGTGCCAGTAGCGAGGACTATGGCTACACCTTC.

The V gene is TRBV19, the J gene TRBJ1-4; D remains ambiguous. Deletions cut 0 bases from V and 0 bases from J, with 8 bases between. There are 16 residues in the CDR3. CDR1 and CDR2 (germline): LNHDA, SQIVND (reference sequence). The CDR3 DNA is TGTGCCAGTAGTATAGACACAGTACCAACTAATGAAAAACTGTTTTTT. Amino acid sequence: CASSIDTVPTNEKLFF.

This sequence joins TRBV7-3 and TRBJ2-7, with a possible D match to TRBD1 (6 bases). Germline assignment: CDR1 SGHTA and CDR2 FQGTGA. This CDR3 comprises 13 residues. Trimming shortened V by 4 bases and J by 3 bases, and 10 bases separated the two germline ends. CDR3 DNA sequence: TGTGCCAGCAGCTGGACGACAGGCTACGAGCAGTACTTC. It codes for CASSWTTGYEQYF. The complete variable domain, with remaining parts taken from reference TRBV7-3 and TRBJ2-7, reads GAGVSQTPSNKVTEKGKYVELRCDPISGHTALYWYRQSLGQGPEFLIYFQGTGAADDSGLPNDRFFAVRPEGSVSTLKIQRTERGDSAVYLCASSWTTGYEQYFGPGTRLTVT.

The chain uses TRBV6-1 and TRBJ1-6, with 7 bases lining up with TRBD1. The CDR3 has 15 amino acids. V lost 1 base to trimming and J lost 8 bases; unmatched junction nucleotides: 5. Germline CDR1 reads MNHNS; CDR2 reads SASEGT. CDR3 DNA: TGTGCCAGCAGTGAAGAGACAGGGTGGGATTCACCCCTCCACTTT. It yields the protein CASSEETGWDSPLHF.

The chain is built from TRBV28 and TRBJ1-2, with D unclear. V shed 4 bases and J shed 4 bases, with 7 bases lying between them. The germline V gene has CDR1 MDHEN and CDR2 SYDVKM. The CDR3 has 12 amino acids. The CDR3 DNA sequence: TGTGCCAGCAGTTATCTGAGCTATGGCTACACCTTC. It is translated as CASSYLSYGYTF.

The chain uses TRBV19 and TRBJ2-5; D gene uncertain. This CDR3 has 13 amino acids. V was cut by 6 bases and J by 3 bases, with 11 bases left in between. Germline values: CDR1 LNHDA, CDR2 SQIVND (reference sequence). Here the CDR3 DNA reads TGTGCCAGTAGGAGAGGTGCAAAAGAGACCCAGTACTTC. It translates to CASRRGAKETQYF.

The CDR3 bases are TGTGCCAGCAGCCAAGGGACCGGGACAGGAAAGGGGCAGTACTTC. Translated, it gives CASSQGTGTGKGQYF. The genes are TRBV3-1 (or the pseudogene TRBV3-2) and TRBJ2-7, with 8 nucleotides matching TRBD1. CDR3 length: 15 amino acids. Trimming cost V 1 base and J 9 bases; bases outside gene matches: 11. CDR1 and CDR2 from the germline V gene are LGHDT and YNNKEL (reference sequence).

The CDR3 coding sequence is TGTGCCAGTAATGGGTGGGGAGATGGGGCCAACGTCCTGACTTTC. Residues: CASNGWGDGANVLTF. The gene calls are TRBV28 and TRBJ2-6; a possible D gene is TRBD2 (5 bases). Germline V gives CDR1 MDHEN, CDR2 SYDVKM. The V end was cut by 9 bases, the J end by 3 bases, with 15 bases between. This CDR3 is built from 15 residues.

This chain joins TRBV5-1 and TRBJ1-2; D remains ambiguous. V was clipped by 0 bases and J by 4 bases, with 7 bases between them. There are 13 residues in the CDR3. From germline, CDR1 is SGHRS and CDR2 YFSETQ. The chain's CDR3 is CASSLETGYGYTF. In nucleotides, the CDR3 is TGCGCCAGCAGCTTGGAGACTGGCTATGGCTACACCTTC.

This clone was counted between two and nine times. The chain employs TRBV12-3 or TRBV12-4 and TRBJ2-1, with a tentative D call TRBD1 (6 bases). Trimming removed 6 bases from V and 2 bases from J, with 8 bases in between. The CDR3 sequence is 13 residues long. CDR3 DNA: TGTGCCAGCAGGCGGACAGCCTACAATGAGCAGTTCTTC. It translates to CASRRTAYNEQFF.

This clone has just a few counts. The chain employs TRBV30 and TRBJ2-3; TRBD2 agrees at 9 bases. V trimming: 4 bases; J trimming: 2 bases; junction bases outside the gene matches: 4. The CDR3 has 14 residues. The germline V gene has CDR1 GTSNPN and CDR2 SVGIG (reference sequence). The CDR3 spells CAWTSGDLTDTQYF. CDR3 coding DNA: TGTGCCTGGACTAGCGGGGACCTCACAGATACGCAGTATTTT.

The rearrangement joins TRBV7-2 to TRBJ2-7; possible D gene TRBD2, 5 bases. CDR3 size: 14 residues. Trimming took 1 base from V and 4 from J, leaving 11 bases between them. Germline CDR1 and CDR2: SGHTA and FQGNSA. The DNA for the CDR3 is TGTGCCAGCAGCTTAGGAGGGTATTTATACGAGCAGTACTTC. As protein: CASSLGGYLYEQYF. Complete variable domain (other parts from reference TRBV7-2 and TRBJ2-7): GAGVSQSPSNKVTEKGKDVELRCDPISGHTALYWYRQSLGQGLEFLIYFQGNSAPDKSGLPSDRFSAERTGGSVSTLTIQRTQQEDSAVYLCASSLGGYLYEQYFGPGTRLTVT.

This clone was observed a handful of times. The rearrangement links TRBV5-1 to TRBJ2-7; TRBD1 might be the D (6 bases). The CDR3 sequence is 14 residues long. V lost 5 bases and J lost 2, with 14 bases in between. CDR1 is SGHRS and CDR2 is YFSETQ in the germline V gene. CDR3 amino acids: CASRNGQFPYEQYF. The DNA for the CDR3 is TGCGCCAGCAGAAACGGACAGTTCCCCTACGAGCAGTACTTC. The full variable domain, rest sourced from reference TRBV5-1 and TRBJ2-7, is KAGVTQTPRYLIKTRGQQVTLSCSPISGHRSVSWYQQTPGQGLQFLFEYFSETQRNKGNFPGRFSGRQFSNSRSEMNVSTLELGDSALYLCASRNGQFPYEQYFGPGTRLTVT.

The chain employs TRBV6-6 and TRBJ2-7; TRBD1 is a possible D gene (6 bases). This CDR3 has 19 residues. From germline, CDR1 is MNHNY and CDR2 SVGAGI (reference sequence). Between the trimmed V and J ends, which lost 5 bases and 0 bases, there was a span of 26 bases. The CDR3 DNA follows: TGTGCCAGCAGTCGCCGGCCCCTCGTTGGACAGACTTTCTCCTACGAGCAGTACTTC. Its translation is CASSRRPLVGQTFSYEQYF.

The V gene is TRBV10-1, the J gene TRBJ2-4; TRBD1 might be the D (6 bases). This CDR3 has 15 amino acids. The V gene lost 7 bases and the J gene lost 2 bases, with 15 bases spanning the gap. CDR1 is WNHNN, CDR2 SYGVQD, per germline (reference sequence). The chain's CDR3 is CASNWTEATKNIQYF. In DNA form, the CDR3 reads TGCGCCAGCAACTGGACAGAAGCTACCAAAAACATTCAGTACTTC.

J is TRBJ2-3 and V is TRBV3-1 (or the pseudogene TRBV3-2), with 11 bases matching TRBD2. CDR1 is LGHDT, CDR2 YNNKEL, per germline (reference sequence). The CDR3 has 17 amino acids. V lost 5 bases, J lost 4 bases, and 11 bases stayed unmatched. In DNA, the CDR3 is TGTGCCAGCAGCGCGAATAGCGGGGGGGAATCCGCAGATACGCAGTATTTT. Amino acids: CASSANSGGESADTQYF.